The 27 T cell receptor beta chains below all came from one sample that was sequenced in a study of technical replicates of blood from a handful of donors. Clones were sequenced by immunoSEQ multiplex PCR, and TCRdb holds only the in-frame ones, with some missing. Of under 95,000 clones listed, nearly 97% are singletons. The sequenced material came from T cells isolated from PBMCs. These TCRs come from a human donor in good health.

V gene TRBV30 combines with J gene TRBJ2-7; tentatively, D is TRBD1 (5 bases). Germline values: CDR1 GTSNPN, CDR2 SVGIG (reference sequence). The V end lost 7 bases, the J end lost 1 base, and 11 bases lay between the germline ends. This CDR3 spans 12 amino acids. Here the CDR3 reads CAYEQDSYEQYF. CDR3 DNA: TGTGCCTATGAACAGGATTCCTACGAGCAGTACTTC.

The CDR3 region is CASKRTDYGYTF. The DNA for the CDR3 is TGTGCCAGTAAGAGGACTGACTATGGCTACACCTTC. The chain recombines TRBV19 with TRBJ1-2, with no clear D. V lost 7 bases and J lost 3, with 9 bases in between. This CDR3 has 12 amino acids. Germline loops: CDR1 LNHDA, CDR2 SQIVND (reference sequence). The full variable domain, completed using reference TRBV19 and TRBJ1-2, is DGGITQSPKYLFRKEGQNVTLSCEQNLNHDAMYWYRQDPGQGLRLIYYSQIVNDFQKGDIAEGYSVSREKKESFPLTVTSAQKNPTAFYLCASKRTDYGYTFGSGTRLTVV.

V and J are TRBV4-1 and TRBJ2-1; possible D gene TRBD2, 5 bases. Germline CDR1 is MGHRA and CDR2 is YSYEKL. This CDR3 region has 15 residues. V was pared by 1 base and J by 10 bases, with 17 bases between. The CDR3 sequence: CASSQAAVGSGEQFF. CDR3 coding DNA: TGCGCCAGCAGCCAAGCAGCGGTGGGTTCTGGGGAGCAGTTCTTC.

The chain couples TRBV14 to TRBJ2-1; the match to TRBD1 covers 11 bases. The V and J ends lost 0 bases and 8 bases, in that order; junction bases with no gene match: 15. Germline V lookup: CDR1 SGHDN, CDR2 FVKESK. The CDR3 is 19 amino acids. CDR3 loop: CASSQDLFPSGQGGDEQFF. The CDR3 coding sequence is TGTGCCAGCAGCCAAGATCTGTTTCCCTCGGGACAGGGGGGCGATGAGCAGTTCTTC. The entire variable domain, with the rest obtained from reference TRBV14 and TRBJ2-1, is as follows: EAGVTQFPSHSVIEKGQTVTLRCDPISGHDNLYWYRRVMGKEIKFLLHFVKESKQDESGMPNNRFLAERTGGTYSTLKVQPAELEDSGVYFCASSQDLFPSGQGGDEQFFGPGTRLTVL.

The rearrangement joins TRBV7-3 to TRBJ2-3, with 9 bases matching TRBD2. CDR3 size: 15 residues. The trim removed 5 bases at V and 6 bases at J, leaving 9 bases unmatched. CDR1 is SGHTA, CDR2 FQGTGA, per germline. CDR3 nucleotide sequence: TGTGCCAGCAGCCTCATTGCGGGGGGGCCGGATACGCAGTATTTT. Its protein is CASSLIAGGPDTQYF. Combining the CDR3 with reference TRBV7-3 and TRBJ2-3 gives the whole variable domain GAGVSQTPSNKVTEKGKYVELRCDPISGHTALYWYRQSLGQGPEFLIYFQGTGAADDSGLPNDRFFAVRPEGSVSTLKIQRTERGDSAVYLCASSLIAGGPDTQYFGPGTRLTVL.

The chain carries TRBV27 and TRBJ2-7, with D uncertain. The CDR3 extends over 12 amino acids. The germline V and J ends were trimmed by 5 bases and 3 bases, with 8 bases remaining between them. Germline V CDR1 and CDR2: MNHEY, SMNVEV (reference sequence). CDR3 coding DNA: TGTGCCAGCAGTACGGGTGTCTACGAGCAGTACTTC. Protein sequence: CASSTGVYEQYF.

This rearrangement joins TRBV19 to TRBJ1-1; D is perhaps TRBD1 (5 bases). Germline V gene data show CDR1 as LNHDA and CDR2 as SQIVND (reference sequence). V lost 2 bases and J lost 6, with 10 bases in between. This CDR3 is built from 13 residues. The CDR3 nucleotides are TGTGCCAGTAGTATAATGATGGGGCCTGAAGCTTTCTTT. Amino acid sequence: CASSIMMGPEAFF.

CDR3 DNA: TGTGCTAGTGGTTTGGTAGAAGGGGCGATCCATAGCAATCAGCCCCAGCATTTT. It specifies CASGLVEGAIHSNQPQHF. The V call is TRBV12-5, the J call TRBJ1-5; D may be TRBD1 (5 bases). V shed 0 bases and J shed 0 bases, with 15 bases lying between them. The CDR3 sequence is 18 residues long. Germline V CDR1 and CDR2: LGHNT, FRNRAP.

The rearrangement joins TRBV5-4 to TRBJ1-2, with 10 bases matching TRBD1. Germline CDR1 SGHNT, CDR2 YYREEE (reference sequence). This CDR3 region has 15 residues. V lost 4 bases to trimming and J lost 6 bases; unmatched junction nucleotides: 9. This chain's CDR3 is CASSGPGQGFDGYTF. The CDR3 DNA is TGTGCCAGCAGCGGGCCGGGACAGGGGTTTGATGGCTACACCTTC.

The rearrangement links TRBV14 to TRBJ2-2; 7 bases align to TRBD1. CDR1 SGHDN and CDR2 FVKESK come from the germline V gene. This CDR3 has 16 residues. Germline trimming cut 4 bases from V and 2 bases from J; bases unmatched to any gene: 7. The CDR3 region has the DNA TGTGCCAGCAGCCGACCGGGACAGACAAACACCGGGGAGCTGTTTTTT. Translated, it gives CASSRPGQTNTGELFF.

As DNA, the CDR3 is TGTGCCAGCGGGACTAGCGGGAGGGGTGTGGACAATGAGCAGTTCTTC. This sequence encodes CASGTSGRGVDNEQFF. This sequence joins TRBV28 and TRBJ2-1, with TRBD2 matching 16 bases. Germline lookup yields CDR1 MDHEN and CDR2 SYDVKM. CDR3 size: 16 residues. Trimming took 8 bases from V and 5 from J; bases not matched to a gene: 6.

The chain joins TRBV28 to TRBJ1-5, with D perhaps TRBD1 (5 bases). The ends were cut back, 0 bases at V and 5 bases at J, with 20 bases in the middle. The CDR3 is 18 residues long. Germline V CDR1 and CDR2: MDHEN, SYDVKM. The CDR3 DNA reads TGTGCCAGCAGTTTATGGGGGACCGGAGGGTTATGGGATCAGCCCCAGCATTTT. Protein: CASSLWGTGGLWDQPQHF. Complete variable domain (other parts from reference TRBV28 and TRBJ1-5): DVKVTQSSRYLVKRTGEKVFLECVQDMDHENMFWYRQDPGLGLRLIYFSYDVKMKEKGDIPEGYSVSREKKERFSLILESASTNQTSMYLCASSLWGTGGLWDQPQHFGDGTRLSIL.

The CDR3 spells CASSSGMGAFF. CDR3 coding DNA: TGTGCCAGCAGCTCCGGGATGGGGGCTTTCTTT. V is TRBV7-9 and J is TRBJ1-1; D gene uncertain. The CDR3 consists of 11 residues. The V gene lost 4 bases and the J gene lost 11 bases, with 11 bases spanning the gap. CDR1 is SEHNR and CDR2 is FQNEAQ in the germline V gene (reference sequence). Using reference TRBV7-9 and TRBJ1-1 for the parts outside the CDR3, the full variable domain is DTGVSQNPRHKITKRGQNVTFRCDPISEHNRLYWYRQTLGQGPEFLTYFQNEAQLEKSRLLSDRFSAERPKGSFSTLEIQRTEQGDSAMYLCASSSGMGAFFGQGTRLTVV.

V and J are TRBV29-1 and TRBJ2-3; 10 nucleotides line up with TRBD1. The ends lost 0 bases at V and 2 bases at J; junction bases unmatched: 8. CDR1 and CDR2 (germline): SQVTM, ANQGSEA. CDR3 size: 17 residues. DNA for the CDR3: TGCAGCGTTGAAGATAATGTTGGGACAGGGGCCACAGATACGCAGTATTTT. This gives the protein CSVEDNVGTGATDTQYF.

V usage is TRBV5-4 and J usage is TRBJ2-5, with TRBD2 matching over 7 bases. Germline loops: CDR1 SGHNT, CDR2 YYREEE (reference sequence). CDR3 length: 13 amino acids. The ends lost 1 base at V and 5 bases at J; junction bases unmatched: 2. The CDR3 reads CASSLSGEETQYF. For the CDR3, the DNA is TGTGCCAGCAGCTTGAGCGGGGAGGAGACCCAGTACTTC.

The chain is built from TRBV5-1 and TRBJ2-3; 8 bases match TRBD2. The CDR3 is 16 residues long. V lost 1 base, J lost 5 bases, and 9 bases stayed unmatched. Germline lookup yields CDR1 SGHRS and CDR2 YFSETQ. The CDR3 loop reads CASSLKPAGDLDTQYF. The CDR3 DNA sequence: TGCGCCAGCAGCTTGAAGCCAGCGGGGGACCTAGATACGCAGTATTTT.

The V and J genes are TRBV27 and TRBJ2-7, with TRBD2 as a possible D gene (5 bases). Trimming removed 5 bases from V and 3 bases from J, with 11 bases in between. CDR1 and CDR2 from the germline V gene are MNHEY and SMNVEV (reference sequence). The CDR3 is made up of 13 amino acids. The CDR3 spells CASSPSGLYEQYF. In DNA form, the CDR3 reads TGTGCCAGCAGTCCGTCCGGACTCTACGAGCAGTACTTC.

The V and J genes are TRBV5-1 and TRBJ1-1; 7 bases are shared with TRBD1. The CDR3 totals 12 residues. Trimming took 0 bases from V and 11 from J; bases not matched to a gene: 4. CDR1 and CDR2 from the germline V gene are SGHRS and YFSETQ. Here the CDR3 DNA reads TGCGCCAGCAGCTTGGGACAGGGTACGGCTTTCTTT. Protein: CASSLGQGTAFF.

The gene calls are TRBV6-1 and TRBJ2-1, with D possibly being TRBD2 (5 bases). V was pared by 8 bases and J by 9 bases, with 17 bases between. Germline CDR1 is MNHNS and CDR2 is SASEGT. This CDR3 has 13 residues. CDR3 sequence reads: CASPNGMVGEQFF. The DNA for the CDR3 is TGTGCCAGCCCAAACGGGATGGTTGGTGAGCAGTTCTTC.

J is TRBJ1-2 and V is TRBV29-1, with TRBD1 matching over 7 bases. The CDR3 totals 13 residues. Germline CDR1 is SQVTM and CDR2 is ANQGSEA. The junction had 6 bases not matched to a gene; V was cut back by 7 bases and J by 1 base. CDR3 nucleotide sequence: TGCAGCGCCTCACAGGGGAATAACTATGGCTACACCTTC. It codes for CSASQGNNYGYTF.

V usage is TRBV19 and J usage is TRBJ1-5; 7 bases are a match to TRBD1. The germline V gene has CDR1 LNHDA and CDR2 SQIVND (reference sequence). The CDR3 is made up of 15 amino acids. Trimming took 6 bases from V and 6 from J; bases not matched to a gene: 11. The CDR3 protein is CASRPDRTRSQPQHF. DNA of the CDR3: TGTGCCAGTAGACCGGACAGGACACGTAGTCAGCCCCAGCATTTT.

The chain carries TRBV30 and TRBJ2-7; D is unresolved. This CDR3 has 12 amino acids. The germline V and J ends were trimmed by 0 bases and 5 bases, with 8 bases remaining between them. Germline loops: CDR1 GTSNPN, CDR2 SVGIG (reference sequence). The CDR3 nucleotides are TGTGCCTGGAGTGTAACATCGAACGAGCAGTACTTC. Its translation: CAWSVTSNEQYF.

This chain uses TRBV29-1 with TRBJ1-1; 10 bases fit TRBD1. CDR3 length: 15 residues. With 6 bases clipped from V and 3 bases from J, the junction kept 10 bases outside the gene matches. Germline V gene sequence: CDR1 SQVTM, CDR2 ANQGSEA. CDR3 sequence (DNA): TGCAGCGTCTCCCGGACAGGGGGGTTGGACACTGAAGCTTTCTTT. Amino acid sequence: CSVSRTGGLDTEAFF.

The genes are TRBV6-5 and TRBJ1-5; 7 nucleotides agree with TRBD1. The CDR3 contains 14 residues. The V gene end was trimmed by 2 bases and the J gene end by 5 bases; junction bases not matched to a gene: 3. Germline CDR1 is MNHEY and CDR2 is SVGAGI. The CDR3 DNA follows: TGTGCCAGCAGTTACGGACAGGACGATCAGCCCCAGCATTTT. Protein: CASSYGQDDQPQHF.

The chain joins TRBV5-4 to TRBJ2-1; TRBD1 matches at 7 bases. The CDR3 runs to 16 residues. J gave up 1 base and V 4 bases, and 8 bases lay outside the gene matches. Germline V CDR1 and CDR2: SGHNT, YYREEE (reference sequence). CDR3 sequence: CASSKGQTASYNEQFF. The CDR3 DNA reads TGTGCCAGCAGCAAGGGACAGACAGCTTCCTACAATGAGCAGTTCTTC. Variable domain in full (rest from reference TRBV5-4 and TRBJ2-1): ETGVTQSPTHLIKTRGQQVTLRCSSQSGHNTVSWYQQALGQGPQFIFQYYREEENGRGNFPPRFSGLQFPNYSSELNVNALELDDSALYLCASSKGQTASYNEQFFGPGTRLTVL.

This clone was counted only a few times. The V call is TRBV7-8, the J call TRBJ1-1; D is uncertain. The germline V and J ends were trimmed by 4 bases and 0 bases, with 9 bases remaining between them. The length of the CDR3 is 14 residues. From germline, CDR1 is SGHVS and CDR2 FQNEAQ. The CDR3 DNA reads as TGTGCCAGCAGCTCCAGGTTTCTGAACACTGAAGCTTTCTTT. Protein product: CASSSRFLNTEAFF. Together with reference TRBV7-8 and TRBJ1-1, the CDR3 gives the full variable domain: GAGVSQSPRYKVAKRGQDVALRCDPISGHVSLFWYQQALGQGPEFLTYFQNEAQLDKSGLPSDRFFAERPEGSVSTLKIQRTQQEDSAVYLCASSSRFLNTEAFFGQGTRLTVV.

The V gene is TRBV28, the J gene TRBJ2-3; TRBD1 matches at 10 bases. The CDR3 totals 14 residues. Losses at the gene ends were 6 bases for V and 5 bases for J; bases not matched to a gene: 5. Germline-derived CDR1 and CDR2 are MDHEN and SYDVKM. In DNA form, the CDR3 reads TGTGCCAGCAGGACAGGGGGCGCGGGAGATACGCAGTATTTT. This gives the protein CASRTGGAGDTQYF. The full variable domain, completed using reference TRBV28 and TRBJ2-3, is DVKVTQSSRYLVKRTGEKVFLECVQDMDHENMFWYRQDPGLGLRLIYFSYDVKMKEKGDIPEGYSVSREKKERFSLILESASTNQTSMYLCASRTGGAGDTQYFGPGTRLTVL.